The rows below give T cell receptor beta chains drawn from one sample of a study of T-cell memory formation after mild COVID-19. TCRdb processed the 5' RACE reads anew with MiXCR; each CDR3 protein has one entry. The table lists about 470,000 distinct CDR3 sequences, 15% to 20% of them singletons. Sequencing was carried out using PBMCs or a T cell subset sorted from them (not recorded which). Every receptor here comes from an adult woman who had mild COVID-19 (a few samples of this study predate the infection). Cell type and time point are not known. The conserved cysteine and the conserved F or W are not part of the CDR3 here. Each record gives: D gene, J gene, V gene, CDR3 protein. D genes are given only for firm matches.

TRBD2 TRBJ2-5 TRBV18 ASQGLAGRETQY
NA TRBJ2-1 TRBV12-3/TRBV12-4 ASSLRYDNEQF
NA TRBJ2-5 TRBV29-1 SVVKSMYQETQY
NA TRBJ2-5 TRBV9 ASSVSSQWYQETQY
NA TRBJ2-2 TRBV5-1 ASSLQGDTGELF
TRBD2 TRBJ2-7 TRBV3-1 ASSELAGGIYEQY
TRBD1 TRBJ1-2 TRBV7-2 ASSPGQGWSGYT
NA TRBJ2-1 TRBV18 ASSLSARVNEQF
TRBD1 TRBJ2-7 TRBV25-1 ASSGRGQGHEQY
TRBD2 TRBJ2-7 TRBV7-2 ASSLDLAEPSYEQY
NA TRBJ2-2 TRBV9 ASSVAPNTGELF
NA TRBJ2-1 TRBV7-9 ASSSLDSLTYNEQF
NA TRBJ1-3 TRBV30 AWGTSGNTIY
NA TRBJ2-1 TRBV6-6 ASSYSPGAREQF
TRBD2 TRBJ2-2 TRBV7-2 ASSPLRREAGELF
NA TRBJ2-7 TRBV6-1 ASSEAIYEQY
TRBD2 TRBJ2-3 TRBV9 ASSVDGLAGGLDTQY
NA TRBJ1-6 TRBV19 ASSPEYVASSYNSPLH
TRBD1 TRBJ2-1 TRBV12-3/TRBV12-4 ASSTGAISVNEQF
TRBD2 TRBJ2-5 TRBV7-6 ASSHGLAEETQY